Reported below is one T cell receptor (beta chain). Germline lookup yields CDR1 SGHTA and CDR2 FQGNSA. The V and J ends lost 2 bases and 3 bases, in that order; junction bases with no gene match: 4. The CDR3 length is 15 residues. The sample originates from a study of T cell changes during pregnancy in multiple sclerosis. Sequenced by immunoSEQ multiplex PCR; TCRdb stores in-frame clones only, minus some. The data contain around 74,000 clones, 80% to 90% of them singletons. Here the sequenced sample was peripheral blood, taken before pregnancy. This TCR was sampled from a female donor with multiple sclerosis, enrolled in a pregnancy study. The chain carries TRBV7-2 and TRBJ1-5, with 7 bases matching TRBD1. The CDR3 is CASSLWDSSNQPQHF. Here the CDR3 DNA reads TGTGCCAGCAGCTTATGGGACAGCTCCAATCAGCCCCAGCATTTT.